This T cell receptor beta chain comes out of a study of blood T cells in healthy people across ages. Points from the study as a whole: Per million T cells, TCR beta diversity dropped about linearly as age rose.

A J-beta primer mix and a sample-barcoded 5' primer were used in a second PCR of roughly 7 to 12 cycles. TCRdb re-called the 5' RACE reads through MiXCR, storing one row per CDR3 protein. Of about 1.4 million distinct CDR3 sequences detected, approximately 60% appear once; the ten largest clones hold 5.5% to 8%. Individuals who donated were healthy Caucasians from Russia aged roughly 6 to 100. Per-sample PBMC isolation yielded at least 6.5 million cells. Per sample, extraction of total RNA gave at least 5.5 micrograms in every case. The CDR3 length is 15 residues. Trimming removed 6 bases from V and 3 bases from J, with 20 bases in between. Looked up from germline, CDR1 is DFQATT and CDR2 is SNEGSKA (reference sequence). The table lists this clonotype with a few counts. Its target is unknown.

The specimen was blood. This rearrangement joins TRBV20-1 to TRBJ2-5, with D perhaps given as TRBD1 or TRBD2 (7 bases each). The receptor was derived from a man aged 18 to 30 in good health. The CDR3 loop is CSARGPGGREETQYF. The CDR3 bases are TGCAGTGCGCGGGGGCCAGGGGGTCGTGAAGAGACCCAGTACTTC.